These T cell receptor beta chains were read from a single sample in a study of spatial heterogeneity in lung cancer. Each CDR3 protein is one row after TCRdb ran MiXCR on the 5' RACE reads. Counted here are over 2,500 distinct CDR3 sequences, roughly 3.4% occurring once; the ten biggest clones make up 15% to 20%. Source: lung tumor tissue, taken at surgery. These receptors originate from a male donor with early-stage non-small cell lung cancer. Both conserved end residues are part of each CDR3. D genes are given only for firm matches. A clone size is listed for some rows: how often the clone was seen (once, few, many), or a class if it is expanded.

J | D | V | size | CDR3 | DNA
TRBJ2-7 | TRBD2 | TRBV30 | many | CAWSLADYEQYF | TGTGCCTGGAGTCTAGCGGATTACGAGCAGTACTTC
TRBJ1-2 | - | TRBV11-1 | medium-sized | CASSLMELGAGGYTF | TGTGCCAGCAGCTTAATGGAGCTGGGGGCTGGTGGCTACACCTTC
TRBJ1-1 | - | TRBV20-1 | medium-sized | CSAKSPGRGTEAFF | TGCAGTGCTAAAAGTCCGGGACGAGGAACTGAAGCTTTCTTT
TRBJ2-5 | - | TRBV11-1 | many | CASSSRTEEETQYF | TGTGCCAGCAGCTCCCGGACAGAGGAAGAGACCCAGTACTTC
TRBJ2-1 | TRBD1 | TRBV12-3/TRBV12-4 | many | CASSSQGENEQFF | TGTGCCAGCAGCTCCCAGGGGGAGAATGAGCAGTTCTTC
TRBJ2-2 | - | TRBV5-1 | medium-sized | CASSLGDTNTGELFF | TGCGCCAGCAGCTTGGGGGACACCAACACCGGGGAGCTGTTTTTT
TRBJ1-1 | - | TRBV6-4 | medium-sized | CASSDSAVTEAFF | TGTGCCAGCAGTGACTCCGCGGTGACTGAAGCTTTCTTT
TRBJ2-3 | - | TRBV20-1 | many | CSPSPSYGGSTDTQYF | TGCAGTCCATCGCCCTCTTATGGGGGGAGCACAGATACGCAGTATTTT
TRBJ2-1 | TRBD2 | TRBV4-3 | medium-sized | CASSQSSGGLYNEQFF | TGCGCCAGCAGCCAATCTAGCGGGGGGTTATACAATGAGCAGTTCTTC
TRBJ2-1 | TRBD2 | TRBV5-3 | many | CARSLLRWRGAQVDEQFF | TGTGCCAGATCCCTACTTCGGTGGCGGGGGGCCCAGGTCGATGAGCAGTTCTTC
TRBJ2-1 | - | TRBV24-1 | medium-sized | CATSDHRNTYNEQFF | TGTGCCACCAGTGACCACAGGAATACCTACAATGAGCAGTTCTTC
TRBJ2-7 | - | TRBV2 | many | CASRPLRTAYEQYF | TGTGCCAGCAGACCCCTCAGGACAGCTTACGAGCAGTACTTC
TRBJ2-4 | - | TRBV5-6 | medium-sized | CASSLKDIQYF | TGTGCCAGCAGCTTGAAGGACATTCAGTACTTC
TRBJ2-7 | - | TRBV3-1 | many | CASSRTSEGGYEQYF | TGTGCCAGCAGCCGTACCTCCGAAGGGGGCTACGAGCAGTACTTC
TRBJ1-5 | TRBD1 | TRBV12-3/TRBV12-4 | - | CASSPGTVTQPQHF | TGTGCCAGCAGTCCCGGGACAGTCACTCAGCCCCAGCATTTT
TRBJ1-3 | - | TRBV10-3 | medium-sized | CAIITPGAGNTIYF | TGTGCCATCATCACACCAGGGGCTGGAAACACCATATATTTT
TRBJ2-3 | - | TRBV10-2 | many | CASSWGQKEDTQYF | TGCGCCAGCAGCTGGGGGCAAAAGGAGGATACGCAGTATTTT
TRBJ1-5 | - | TRBV7-2 | medium-sized | CASSLARDQPQHF | TGTGCCAGCAGCTTAGCCAGGGATCAGCCCCAGCATTTT
TRBJ2-2 | - | TRBV5-1 | medium-sized | CASSLAQGGTGELFF | TGCGCCAGCAGCTTGGCACAGGGAGGCACCGGGGAGCTGTTTTTT
TRBJ2-5 | - | TRBV7-9 | medium-sized | CASSLMTGQETQYF | TGTGCCAGCAGCTTAATGACGGGTCAAGAGACCCAGTACTTC
TRBJ2-3 | - | TRBV29-1 | few | CSVPAAGSDTQYF | TGCAGCGTCCCGGCCGCGGGGTCAGATACGCAGTATTTT
TRBJ2-1 | TRBD2 | TRBV7-8 | few | CASSPYRGGTYNEQFF | TGTGCCAGCAGTCCTTATCGGGGGGGCACCTACAATGAGCAGTTCTTC